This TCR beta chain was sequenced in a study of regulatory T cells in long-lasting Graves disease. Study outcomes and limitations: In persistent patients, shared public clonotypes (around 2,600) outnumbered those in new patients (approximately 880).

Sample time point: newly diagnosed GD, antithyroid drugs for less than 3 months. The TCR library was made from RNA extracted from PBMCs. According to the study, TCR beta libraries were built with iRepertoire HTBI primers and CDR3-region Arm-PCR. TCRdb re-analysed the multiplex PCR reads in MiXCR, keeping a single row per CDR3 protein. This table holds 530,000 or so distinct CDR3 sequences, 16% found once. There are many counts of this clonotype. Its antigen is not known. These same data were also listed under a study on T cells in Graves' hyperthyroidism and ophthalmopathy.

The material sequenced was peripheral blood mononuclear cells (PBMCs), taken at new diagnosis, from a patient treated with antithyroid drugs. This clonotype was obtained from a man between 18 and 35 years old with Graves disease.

The CDR3 loop reads CASSGMGSSYEQYF. The DNA for the CDR3 is TGTGCCAGCAGTGGGATGGGGAGCTCCTACGAGCAGTACTTC. This chain connects TRBV6-1 to TRBJ2-7, with D possibly TRBD2 on 5 matching bases. In germline, CDR1 is MNHNS, CDR2 SASEGT. The CDR3 is 14 residues long. Between the trimmed V and J ends, which lost 4 bases and 0 bases, there was a span of 10 bases.